The text below deals with one T cell receptor (beta chain). This clonotype has only a few counts. The clone's antigen remains unknown. There are no base qualities to consult, and no much larger clone falls within one base. The data originate from a study of early T cells in non-severe SARS-CoV-2 infection (dated by TCRdb to about 2021). Regarding the research as a whole: Because TCR sequencing was done on bulk RNA from unsorted whole blood, the alpha and beta chains could not be paired.

CDR1 and CDR2 were assigned from the germline V gene as SGDLS and YYNGEE. The CDR3 contains 15 residues, cysteine and phenylalanine counted. Only the CDR3 DNA stays, 45 bases, in frame from base 1. For this chain, trimming is 4 bases at the V end and 3 bases at the J end, and the number of junction bases without a gene match is 9. The method was 5' RACE. Sequencing relied on a NextSeq 500. Unique molecular identifiers were attached to individual cDNA molecules in the TCR library protocol so that sequencing error and PCR bias could be corrected. Sequencing covered both TCR alpha and beta chains, and within each sample the abundances of alpha and beta sequences were tightly co-correlated. In the authors' own workflow: Decombinator V4 was used to perform V gene, J gene and CDR3 annotation of TCR sequences. TCRs were defined as expanded if a significant change between any two time points was detected under a Poisson model with p below 0.0001. Abundances of TCRs were expressed as counts per million after normalisation to the total number of TCRs sequenced in each sample. TRAV1-2 paired with TRAJ12, TRAJ20 or TRAJ33 defined MAIT TCRs, while TRAV10 paired with TRAJ18 defined iNKT TCRs. A search of VDJdb, accessed on 1 November 2021, was run for TCRs annotated to CMV, EBV and SARS-CoV-2, with TCRs annotated for multiple antigens excluded. TCRdb reran the public reads through fastp at Q25 and MiXCR, keeping productive beta chains. Merged by CDR3 protein, the rows form single entries marked with the most common genes and DNA. V and J calls and clone size were set by TCRdb, not the authors. Counted in this sample were more than 65,000 distinct CDR3 sequences; around 13% of them appeared once. The ten largest clonotypes hold 0.95% to 1.5% of the sample.

Overall study outcomes, separate from this receptor: VDJdb matching was skewed toward anti-spike CD8 responses, so virus-specific expansions were likely underestimated and private and CD4 specificities were missed.

This was a case-control study nested in a cohort of healthcare workers in London, UK, who had nasopharyngeal swab PCR tests and blood samples taken every week. Healthcare workers were recruited between 23 and 31 March 2020, during the week of the UK lockdown, and were followed weekly for up to about 15 weeks. Recombination linked TRBV9 to TRBJ1-1; TRBD1 lines up with 7 middle nucleotides. This TCR was sampled from an adult who was a healthcare worker with PCR-confirmed SARS-CoV-2 infection or an uninfected control (not recorded which). The sequencing input was whole blood. CDR3 sequence: CASSSSGGLDTEAFF. The DNA is as follows: TGTGCCAGCAGCTCATCAGGGGGTTTGGACACTGAAGCTTTCTTT.